Following are 18 T cell receptor beta chains from one sample sequenced in a study of control samples from healthy donors and cancer patients. The method was immunoSEQ multiplex PCR; TCRdb's version includes in-frame clones alone and lacks a portion of them. The data show 85,000 to 90,000 clones, more than 75% seen once. The sample consisted of blood. The source of these receptors is a woman aged 40 to 50 in good health.

This chain links TRBV6-5 with TRBJ1-5; 8 bases map to TRBD1. This CDR3 has 15 residues. Germline V lookup: CDR1 MNHEY, CDR2 SVGAGI. V dropped 6 bases and J dropped 1; count of bases not matched to a gene: 5. CDR3 sequence: CASRPQGASNQPQHF. In nucleotides, the CDR3 is TGTGCCAGCAGACCTCAGGGGGCCAGCAATCAGCCCCAGCATTTT.

Turning to this clone: The DNA is left out, because the CDR3 cannot be placed on it with certainty; the CDR3 is given as TCRdb lists it. This rearrangement joins TRBV19 to TRBJ2-3; TRBD1 is taken as the D call from the table, unchecked against the DNA. Inclusive of both ends, the CDR3 amounts to 14 amino acids. CDR1 is LNHDA and CDR2 is SQIVND in the germline V gene (reference sequence). This CDR3 is CASSIWATGTLLYF.

The chain couples TRBV5-5 to TRBJ2-1, with a weak D call TRBD2 (6 bases). The CDR3 contains 13 residues. From germline, CDR1 is SGHKS and CDR2 YYEKEE (reference sequence). With 4 bases removed from V and 10 bases from J, the gap between germline ends came to 15 bases. The CDR3 reads CASSGGMKAEQFF. In DNA, the CDR3 is TGTGCCAGCAGCGGCGGGATGAAGGCCGAGCAGTTCTTC. The entire variable domain, with the rest obtained from reference TRBV5-5 and TRBJ2-1, is as follows: DAGVTQSPTHLIKTRGQQVTLRCSPISGHKSVSWYQQVLGQGPQFIFQYYEKEERGRGNFPDRFSARQFPNYSSELNVNALLLGDSALYLCASSGGMKAEQFFGPGTRLTVL.

The chain uses TRBV29-1 and TRBJ1-2; TRBD1 is a possible D gene (6 bases). This CDR3 contains 14 residues. Between the trimmed V and J ends, which lost 2 bases and 3 bases, there was a span of 13 bases. Germline V gene lookup returns CDR1 SQVTM and CDR2 ANQGSEA. The CDR3 DNA reads TGCAGCGTTGAAACAGGAGGGGGAGACTATGGCTACACCTTC. This encodes CSVETGGGDYGYTF.

This clone was found a few times. The chain joins TRBV7-2 to TRBJ1-2; TRBD1 aligns across 9 bases. Per the germline V gene, CDR1 is SGHTA and CDR2 is FQGNSA. The CDR3 sequence is 14 residues long. Trimming took 5 bases from V and 8 from J; bases not matched to a gene: 9. The CDR3 loop is CASSAQQGAQGYTF. The CDR3 DNA is TGTGCCAGCAGCGCACAACAGGGGGCTCAGGGCTACACCTTC. Full variable domain (rest looked up from reference TRBV7-2 and TRBJ1-2): GAGVSQSPSNKVTEKGKDVELRCDPISGHTALYWYRQSLGQGLEFLIYFQGNSAPDKSGLPSDRFSAERTGGSVSTLTIQRTQQEDSAVYLCASSAQQGAQGYTFGSGTRLTVV.

The chain has TRBV5-6 and TRBJ2-1, with TRBD2 matching over 7 bases. The V segment lost 0 bases and the J segment 4 bases; nucleotides outside the gene matches: 7. This CDR3 contains 16 residues. Per germline, CDR1 SGHDT and CDR2 YYEEEE. In DNA form, the CDR3 reads TGTGCCAGCAGCTTGGAAAAGTCTAGCGGATACAATGAGCAGTTCTTC. Its translation is CASSLEKSSGYNEQFF.

The rearrangement joins TRBV5-4 to TRBJ2-5; the D gene is possibly TRBD1 (5 bases). Germline-derived CDR1 and CDR2 are SGHNT and YYREEE (reference sequence). This CDR3 is built from 15 residues. Between the trimmed V and J ends, which lost 2 bases and 0 bases, there was a span of 11 bases. In DNA form, the CDR3 reads TGTGCCAGCAGCTTCGGGCGCAGGGACCAAGAGACCCAGTACTTC. It specifies CASSFGRRDQETQYF.

This clone was seen just once. The chain couples TRBV7-2 to TRBJ1-1; 9 bases align to TRBD1. V gave up 2 bases and J gave up 3 bases; unmatched junction bases: 4. The CDR3 is 15 residues long. The germline V gene has CDR1 SGHTA and CDR2 FQGNSA. DNA of the CDR3: TGTGCCAGCAGCTTACTTGGACAGGGGTACACTGAAGCTTTCTTT. Amino acids: CASSLLGQGYTEAFF. Supplemented by reference TRBV7-2 and TRBJ1-1, the full variable domain reads GAGVSQSPSNKVTEKGKDVELRCDPISGHTALYWYRQSLGQGLEFLIYFQGNSAPDKSGLPSDRFSAERTGGSVSTLTIQRTQQEDSAVYLCASSLLGQGYTEAFFGQGTRLTVV.

The chain uses TRBV4-3 and TRBJ1-6; TRBD1 might be the D (5 bases). Germline-derived CDR1 and CDR2 are LGHNA and YSLEER. This CDR3 region has 16 residues. V dropped 0 bases and J dropped 9 bases, with 15 bases sitting between them. CDR3 nucleotides: TGCGCCAGCAGCCAAGATCCTGGGCAGGGAAGTTCACCCCTCCACTTT. Encoded protein: CASSQDPGQGSSPLHF.

The chain couples TRBV4-1 to TRBJ1-4; 8 bases are a match to TRBD1. Germline V lookup: CDR1 MGHRA, CDR2 YSYEKL. The CDR3 runs 15 residues. J was trimmed by 4 bases and V by 3 bases; bases with no gene match: 4. This CDR3 reads CASSQDRDRNEKLFF. The CDR3 coding sequence is TGCGCCAGCAGCCAGGACAGGGACCGTAATGAAAAACTGTTTTTT.

This chain uses TRBV15 with TRBJ1-5; no definite D call. Trimming pared 1 base from V and 9 bases from J, leaving 10 bases between. Germline CDR1 reads LNHNV; CDR2 reads YYDKDF (reference sequence). The CDR3 is made up of 13 amino acids. As DNA, the CDR3 is TGTGCCACCAGCAGAGGGGAGGAGACGCCCCAGCATTTT. This encodes CATSRGEETPQHF.

This sequence joins TRBV7-2 and TRBJ1-1, with D possibly matching TRBD1 (6 bases). Germline CDR1 is SGHTA and CDR2 is FQGNSA. The length of the CDR3 is 16 residues. Deletions cut 6 bases from V and 1 base from J, with 18 bases between. Here the CDR3 DNA reads TGTGCCAGCAGTTATGGACAGTATTTGGGGAACACTGAAGCTTTCTTT. The encoded protein is CASSYGQYLGNTEAFF.

This chain connects TRBV6-5 to TRBJ1-1; no clear D gene. Germline-derived CDR1 and CDR2 are MNHEY and SVGAGI. This CDR3 region has 13 residues. Deletions cut 4 bases from V and 4 bases from J, with 10 bases between. CDR3 amino acids: CASSSGEGTEAFF. CDR3 bases: TGTGCCAGCAGTTCCGGGGAAGGCACTGAAGCTTTCTTT.

This clone was observed a few times. The genes are TRBV25-1 and TRBJ1-2; unclear D gene. Trimming removed 5 bases from V and 0 bases from J, with 7 bases in between. The CDR3 is made up of 13 amino acids. From germline, CDR1 is MGHDK and CDR2 SYGVNS. Written as DNA, the CDR3 is TGTGCCAGCAGTCCTTCAGCTAACTATGGCTACACCTTC. Its translation: CASSPSANYGYTF.

The chain couples TRBV24-1 to TRBJ2-5, with D possibly being TRBD1 (5 bases). The CDR3 covers 16 residues. V lost 4 bases, J lost 1 base, and 15 bases lay in between. Germline lookup yields CDR1 KGHDR and CDR2 SFDVKD. This chain's CDR3 is CATSDYYGQAQETQYF. The CDR3 DNA is TGTGCCACCAGTGACTACTATGGACAAGCCCAAGAGACCCAGTACTTC.

The gene calls are TRBV3-1 (or the pseudogene TRBV3-2) and TRBJ2-3; 9 bases are shared with TRBD2. In germline, CDR1 is LGHDT, CDR2 YNNKEL (reference sequence). The V gene end was trimmed by 3 bases and the J gene end by 11 bases; junction bases not matched to a gene: 3. This CDR3 comprises 12 residues. This CDR3 reads CASSQGAGGQYF. CDR3 DNA: TGTGCCAGCAGCCAGGGAGCGGGGGGGCAGTATTTT.

This clone showed up just once. The chain recombines TRBV4-3 with TRBJ2-2, with 7 bases aligning to TRBD1. The V and J ends lost 3 bases and 6 bases, in that order; junction bases with no gene match: 7. CDR3 size: 15 residues. The V gene's germline CDR1 is LGHNA and CDR2 YSLEER. The CDR3 DNA follows: TGCGCCAGCAGCCAGACGACAGGGTGGGCCGGGGAGCTGTTTTTT. Amino acids: CASSQTTGWAGELFF.

The chain couples TRBV6-1 to TRBJ1-1, with a tentative D call TRBD1 (5 bases). Germline V CDR1 and CDR2: MNHNS, SASEGT. V dropped 9 bases and J dropped 4 bases, with 18 bases sitting between them. This CDR3 is built from 14 residues. CDR3 nucleotide sequence: TGTGCCAGTGGGACCTCTCTGGGAGCCACTGAAGCTTTCTTT. Translation: CASGTSLGATEAFF.